This T cell receptor (beta chain) was observed in a study of identical twins. Trimming removed 5 bases from V and 1 base from J; junction bases left unmatched: 9. This CDR3 has 17 amino acids. Germline assignment: CDR1 KGHDR and CDR2 SFDVKD. For this clonotype: Its antigen remains unidentified.

From the 5' RACE reads, TCRdb called clonotypes with MiXCR, one entry per CDR3 protein. The data contain approximately 530,000 distinct CDR3 sequences, approximately 20% of them singletons. Findings and caveats of the study: Invariant cells of the MAIT and iNKT types might have partly distorted the zero-insertion analyses.

These data also formed part of another study, on yellow fever vaccine responses in identical twins.

This receptor was taken from a woman aged 18 to 35 in good health. The specimen sequenced was CD4+ T cells sorted from blood. The V call is TRBV24-1, the J call TRBJ1-5; 8 nucleotides match TRBD1. CDR3 in amino acids: CATSGPSGTGSNQPQHF. The CDR3 coding sequence is TGTGCCACCAGTGGCCCCTCCGGGACAGGAAGCAATCAGCCCCAGCATTTT.